This T cell receptor beta chain appears in the sequencing data of a study of early T cells in non-severe SARS-CoV-2 infection. At the level of the study: Investigators sequenced bulk RNA drawn from unsorted whole blood, and chains remained unpaired. General study results and limits: The study's VDJdb matching favored anti-spike CD8 responses and missed private and CD4 specificities.

Individual cDNA molecules were tagged with unique molecular identifiers, the study reported. TCRdb re-analysed the 5' RACE reads in MiXCR, keeping a single row per CDR3 protein. The sample includes about 49,000 distinct CDR3 sequences, 10% to 15% of them seen just once. About this clonotype: Its target is not known.

Losses at the gene ends were 4 bases for V and 4 bases for J; bases not matched to a gene: 8. The V gene's germline CDR1 is MGHRA and CDR2 YSYEKL. The CDR3 is 15 amino acids. This clonotype was obtained from an adult who was a healthcare worker with PCR-confirmed SARS-CoV-2 infection or an uninfected control (not recorded which). V and J are TRBV4-1 and TRBJ1-2; 8 bases line up with TRBD1. The source material was whole blood. The CDR3 region has the DNA TGCGCCAGCAGCCTCTATCAGGGGGCGAGCTATGGCTACACCTTC. Protein sequence: CASSLYQGASYGYTF.